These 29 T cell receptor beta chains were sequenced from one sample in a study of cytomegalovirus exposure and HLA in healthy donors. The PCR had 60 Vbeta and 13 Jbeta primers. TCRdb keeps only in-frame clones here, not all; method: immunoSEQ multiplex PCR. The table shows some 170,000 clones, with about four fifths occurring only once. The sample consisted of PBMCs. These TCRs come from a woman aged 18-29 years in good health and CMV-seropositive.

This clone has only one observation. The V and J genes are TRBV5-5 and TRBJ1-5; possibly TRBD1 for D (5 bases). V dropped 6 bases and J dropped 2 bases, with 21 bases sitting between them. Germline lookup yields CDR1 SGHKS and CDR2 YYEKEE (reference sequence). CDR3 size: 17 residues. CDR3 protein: CASTLGVGGVGNQPQHF. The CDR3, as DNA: TGTGCCAGCACCCTGGGAGTTGGGGGGGTTGGCAATCAGCCCCAGCATTTT.

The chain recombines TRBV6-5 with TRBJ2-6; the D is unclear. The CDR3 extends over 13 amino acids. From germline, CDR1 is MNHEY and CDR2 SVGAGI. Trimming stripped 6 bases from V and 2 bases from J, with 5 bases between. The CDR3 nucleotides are TGTGCCAGCAGATGGCCTGGGGCCAACGTCCTGACTTTC. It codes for CASRWPGANVLTF.

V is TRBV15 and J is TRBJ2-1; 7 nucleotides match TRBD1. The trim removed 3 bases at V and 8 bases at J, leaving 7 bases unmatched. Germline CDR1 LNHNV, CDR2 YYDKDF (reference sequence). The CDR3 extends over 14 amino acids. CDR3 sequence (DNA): TGTGCCACCAGCAGGCGACAGGGTATCGATGAGCAGTTCTTC. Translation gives CATSRRQGIDEQFF.

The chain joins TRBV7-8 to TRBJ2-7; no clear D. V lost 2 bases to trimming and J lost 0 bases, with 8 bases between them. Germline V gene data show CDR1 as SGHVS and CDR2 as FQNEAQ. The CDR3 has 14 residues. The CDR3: CASSLYVSSYEQYF. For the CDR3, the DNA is TGTGCCAGCAGCTTATACGTCAGCTCCTACGAGCAGTACTTC. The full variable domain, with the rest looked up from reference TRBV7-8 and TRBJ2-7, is GAGVSQSPRYKVAKRGQDVALRCDPISGHVSLFWYQQALGQGPEFLTYFQNEAQLDKSGLPSDRFFAERPEGSVSTLKIQRTQQEDSAVYLCASSLYVSSYEQYFGPGTRLTVT.

This CDR3 reads CASSLYRDGNTGELFF. For the CDR3, the DNA is TGTGCCAGCAGTCTTTACAGGGACGGTAACACCGGGGAGCTGTTTTTT. The chain uses TRBV7-6 and TRBJ2-2, with D possibly TRBD1 on 6 matching bases. The V gene lost 6 bases and the J gene lost 2 bases, with 16 bases spanning the gap. This CDR3 region has 16 residues. CDR1 and CDR2 from the germline V gene are SGHVS and FNYEAQ.

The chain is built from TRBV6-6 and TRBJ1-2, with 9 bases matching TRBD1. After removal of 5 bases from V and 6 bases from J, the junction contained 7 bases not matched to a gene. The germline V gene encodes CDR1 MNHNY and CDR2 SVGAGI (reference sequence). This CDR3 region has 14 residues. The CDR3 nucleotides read TGTGCCAGCAGTATCGGGACAGGGAGTGATGGCTACACCTTC. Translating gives CASSIGTGSDGYTF.

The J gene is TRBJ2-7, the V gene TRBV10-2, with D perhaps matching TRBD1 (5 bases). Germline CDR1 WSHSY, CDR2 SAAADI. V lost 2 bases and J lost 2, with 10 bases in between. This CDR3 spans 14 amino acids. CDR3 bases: TGCGCCAGCAGTGAGGTGATGACAGCCTACGAGCAGTACTTC. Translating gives CASSEVMTAYEQYF.

The CDR3 loop reads CASSPRTGRGYTF. The CDR3 region has the DNA TGTGCCAGCAGCCCTCGGACAGGTCGGGGCTACACCTTC. The chain has TRBV7-8 and TRBJ1-2, with 7 nucleotides matching TRBD1. Losses at the gene ends were 5 bases for V and 8 bases for J; bases not matched to a gene: 8. The CDR3 runs 13 residues. Germline loops: CDR1 SGHVS, CDR2 FQNEAQ.

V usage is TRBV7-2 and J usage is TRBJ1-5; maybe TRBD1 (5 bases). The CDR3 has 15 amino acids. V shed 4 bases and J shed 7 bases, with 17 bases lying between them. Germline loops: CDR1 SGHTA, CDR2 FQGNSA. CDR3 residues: CASSSTTETNQPQHF. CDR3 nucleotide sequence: TGTGCCAGCAGCTCAACGACAGAGACCAACCAGCCCCAGCATTTT.

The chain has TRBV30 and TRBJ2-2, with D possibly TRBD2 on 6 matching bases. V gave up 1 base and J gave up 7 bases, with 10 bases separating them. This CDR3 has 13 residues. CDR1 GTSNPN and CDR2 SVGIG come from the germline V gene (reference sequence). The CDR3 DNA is TGTGCCTGGAGTGATAGGGAGGACGGGGAGCTGTTTTTT. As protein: CAWSDREDGELFF.

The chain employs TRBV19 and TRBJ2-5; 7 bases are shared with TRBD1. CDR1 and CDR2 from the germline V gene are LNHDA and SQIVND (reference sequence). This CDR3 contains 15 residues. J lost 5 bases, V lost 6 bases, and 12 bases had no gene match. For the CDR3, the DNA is TGTGCCAGTAGCATCAACAGGGGATCCCCGGAGACCCAGTACTTC. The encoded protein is CASSINRGSPETQYF. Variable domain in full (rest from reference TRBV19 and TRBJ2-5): DGGITQSPKYLFRKEGQNVTLSCEQNLNHDAMYWYRQDPGQGLRLIYYSQIVNDFQKGDIAEGYSVSREKKESFPLTVTSAQKNPTAFYLCASSINRGSPETQYFGPGTRLLVL.

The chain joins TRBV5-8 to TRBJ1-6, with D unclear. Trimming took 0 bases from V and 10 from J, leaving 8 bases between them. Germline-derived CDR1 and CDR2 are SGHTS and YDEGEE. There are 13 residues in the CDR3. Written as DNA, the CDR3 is TGTGCCAGCAGCTTGGCGCTGGAGTCACCCCTCCACTTT. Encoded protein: CASSLALESPLHF. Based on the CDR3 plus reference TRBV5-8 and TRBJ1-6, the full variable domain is EAGVTQSPTHLIKTRGQQATLRCSPISGHTSVYWYQQALGLGLQFLLWYDEGEERNRGNFPPRFSGRQFPNYSSELNVNALELEDSALYLCASSLALESPLHFGNGTRLTVT.

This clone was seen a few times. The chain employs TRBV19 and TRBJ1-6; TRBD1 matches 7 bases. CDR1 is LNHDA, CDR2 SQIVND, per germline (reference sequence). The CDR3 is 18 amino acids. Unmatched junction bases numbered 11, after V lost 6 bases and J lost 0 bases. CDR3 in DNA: TGTGCCAGTAGCCCAGGACAGGCGAAGAGCTCCTATAATTCACCCCTCCACTTT. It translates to CASSPGQAKSSYNSPLHF.

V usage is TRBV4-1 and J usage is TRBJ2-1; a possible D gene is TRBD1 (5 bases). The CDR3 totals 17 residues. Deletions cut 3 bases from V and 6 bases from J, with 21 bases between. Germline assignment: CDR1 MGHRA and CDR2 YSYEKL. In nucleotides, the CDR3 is TGCGCCAGCAGCCATCAAGAAACCGGCAGGGCAGTCAATGAGCAGTTCTTC. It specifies CASSHQETGRAVNEQFF.

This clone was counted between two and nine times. CDR3 sequence: CASSQDRQGISYNEQFF. The DNA for the CDR3 is TGCGCCAGCAGCCAAGATAGGCAGGGGATCTCCTACAATGAGCAGTTCTTC. V usage is TRBV4-1 and J usage is TRBJ2-1; D is perhaps TRBD1 (6 bases). Germline loops: CDR1 MGHRA, CDR2 YSYEKL. The germline V and J ends were trimmed by 0 bases and 0 bases, with 12 bases remaining between them. This CDR3 is 17 amino acids long.

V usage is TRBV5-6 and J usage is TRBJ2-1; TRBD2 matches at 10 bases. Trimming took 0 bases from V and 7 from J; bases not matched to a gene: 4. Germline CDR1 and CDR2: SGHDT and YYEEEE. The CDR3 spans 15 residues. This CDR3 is CASSLVLAGENEQFF. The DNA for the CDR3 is TGTGCCAGCAGCTTGGTGCTAGCGGGGGAAAATGAGCAGTTCTTC.

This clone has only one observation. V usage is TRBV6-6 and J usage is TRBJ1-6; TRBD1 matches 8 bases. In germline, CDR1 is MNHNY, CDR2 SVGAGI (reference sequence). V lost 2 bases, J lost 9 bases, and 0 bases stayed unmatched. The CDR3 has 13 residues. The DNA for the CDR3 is TGTGCCAGCAGTTACGGACAGGGTTCACCCCTCCACTTT. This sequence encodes CASSYGQGSPLHF.

This CDR3 is CATSRDGGLNTEAFF. In DNA form, the CDR3 reads TGTGCCACCAGCAGAGACGGGGGGCTAAACACTGAAGCTTTCTTT. The chain links TRBV15 to TRBJ1-1; the D gene is possibly TRBD1 (6 bases). Germline V CDR1 and CDR2: LNHNV, YYDKDF (reference sequence). CDR3 length: 15 residues. The V and J ends lost 0 bases and 2 bases respectively, with 10 bases between them. The variable domain in full, with the rest retrieved from reference TRBV15 and TRBJ1-1, is DAMVIQNPRYQVTQFGKPVTLSCSQTLNHNVMYWYQQKSSQAPKLLFHYYDKDFNNEADTPDNFQSRRPNTSFCFLDIRSPGLGDTAMYLCATSRDGGLNTEAFFGQGTRLTVV.

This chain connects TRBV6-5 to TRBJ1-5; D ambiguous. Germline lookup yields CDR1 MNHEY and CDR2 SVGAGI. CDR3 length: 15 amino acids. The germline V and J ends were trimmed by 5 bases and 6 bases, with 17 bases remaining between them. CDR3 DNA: TGTGCCAGCAGTGCCCGGAGGGCTAGACGTCAGCCCCAGCATTTT. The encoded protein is CASSARRARRQPQHF.

The CDR3 is CASSPSGGNVYEQYF. For the CDR3, the DNA is TGTGCCAGCTCACCATCAGGGGGAAACGTCTACGAGCAGTACTTC. The rearrangement joins TRBV18 to TRBJ2-7, with 7 positions matching TRBD1. The CDR3 sequence is 15 residues long. Germline trimming cut 2 bases from V and 3 bases from J; bases unmatched to any gene: 7. Germline-derived CDR1 and CDR2 are KGHSH and LQKENI.

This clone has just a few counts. The CDR3 is CASAGASTDTQYF. In DNA, the CDR3 is TGTGCCAGCGCAGGGGCCTCCACAGATACGCAGTATTTT. This chain joins TRBV18 and TRBJ2-3; D is possibly TRBD1 (6 bases). The V gene lost 8 bases and the J gene lost 2 bases, with 11 bases spanning the gap. The germline V gene encodes CDR1 KGHSH and CDR2 LQKENI. This CDR3 is built from 13 residues.

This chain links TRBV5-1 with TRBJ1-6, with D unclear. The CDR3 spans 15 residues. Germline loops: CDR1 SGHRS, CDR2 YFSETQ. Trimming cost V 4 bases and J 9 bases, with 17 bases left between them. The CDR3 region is CASSPQEGTSSPLHF. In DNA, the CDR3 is TGCGCCAGCAGCCCTCAGGAGGGTACAAGTTCACCCCTCCACTTT.

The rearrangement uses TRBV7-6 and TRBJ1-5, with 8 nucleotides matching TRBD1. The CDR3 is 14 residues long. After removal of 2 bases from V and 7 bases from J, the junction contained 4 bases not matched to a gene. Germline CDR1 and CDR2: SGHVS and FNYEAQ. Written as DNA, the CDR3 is TGTGCCAGCAGCTTACAGGGGGCTGGGCAGCCCCAGCATTTT. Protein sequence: CASSLQGAGQPQHF.

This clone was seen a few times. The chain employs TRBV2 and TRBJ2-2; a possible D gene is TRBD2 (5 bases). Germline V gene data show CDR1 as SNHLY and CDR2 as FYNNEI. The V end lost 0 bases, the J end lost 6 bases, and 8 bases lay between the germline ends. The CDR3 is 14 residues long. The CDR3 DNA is TGTGCCAGCAGTGAAGCAGGGCGGGCCGGGGAGCTGTTTTTT. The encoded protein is CASSEAGRAGELFF.

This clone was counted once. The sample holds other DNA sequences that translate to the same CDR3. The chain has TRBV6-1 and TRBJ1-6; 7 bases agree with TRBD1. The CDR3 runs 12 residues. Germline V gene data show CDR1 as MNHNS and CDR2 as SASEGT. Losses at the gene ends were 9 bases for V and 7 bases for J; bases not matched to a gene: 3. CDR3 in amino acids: CASGTDNSPLHF. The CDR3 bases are TGTGCCAGTGGGACAGACAATTCACCCCTCCACTTT.

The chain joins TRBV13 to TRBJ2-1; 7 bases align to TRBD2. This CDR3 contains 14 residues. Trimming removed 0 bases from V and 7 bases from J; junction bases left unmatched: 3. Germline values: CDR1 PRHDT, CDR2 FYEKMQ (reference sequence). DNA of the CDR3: TGTGCCAGCAGCTTAGGCCTGGGAGGGAATGAGCAGTTCTTC. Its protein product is CASSLGLGGNEQFF. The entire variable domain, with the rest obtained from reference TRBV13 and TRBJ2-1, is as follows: AAGVIQSPRHLIKEKRETATLKCYPIPRHDTVYWYQQGPGQDPQFLISFYEKMQSDKGSIPDRFSAQQFSDYHSELNMSSLELGDSALYFCASSLGLGGNEQFFGPGTRLTVL.

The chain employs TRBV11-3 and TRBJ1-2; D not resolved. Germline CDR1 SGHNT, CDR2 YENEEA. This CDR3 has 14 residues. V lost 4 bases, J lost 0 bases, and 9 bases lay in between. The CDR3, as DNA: TGTGCCAGCAGCTCAGAATTAGCTAACTATGGCTACACCTTC. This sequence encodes CASSSELANYGYTF. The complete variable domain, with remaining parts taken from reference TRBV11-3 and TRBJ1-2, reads EAGVVQSPRYKIIEKKQPVAFWCNPISGHNTLYWYLQNLGQGPELLIRYENEEAVDDSQLPKDRFSAERLKGVDSTLKIQPAELGDSAVYLCASSSELANYGYTFGSGTRLTVV.

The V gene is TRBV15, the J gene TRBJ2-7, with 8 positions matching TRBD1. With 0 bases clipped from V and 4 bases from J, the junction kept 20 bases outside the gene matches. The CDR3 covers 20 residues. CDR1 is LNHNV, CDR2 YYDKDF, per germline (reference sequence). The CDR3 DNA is TGTGCCACCAGCAGAGACACCCGGGACAGGAATTTGTCCTTGAATTACGAGCAGTACTTC. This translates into CATSRDTRDRNLSLNYEQYF. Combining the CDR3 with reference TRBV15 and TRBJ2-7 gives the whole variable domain DAMVIQNPRYQVTQFGKPVTLSCSQTLNHNVMYWYQQKSSQAPKLLFHYYDKDFNNEADTPDNFQSRRPNTSFCFLDIRSPGLGDTAMYLCATSRDTRDRNLSLNYEQYFGPGTRLTVT.

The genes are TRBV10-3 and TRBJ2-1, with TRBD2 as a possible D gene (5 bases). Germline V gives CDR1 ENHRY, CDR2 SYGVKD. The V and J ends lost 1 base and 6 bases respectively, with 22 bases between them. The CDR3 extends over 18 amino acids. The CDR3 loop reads CAISELWYSGVERNEQFF. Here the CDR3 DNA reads TGTGCCATCAGTGAGTTATGGTATTCCGGGGTCGAGCGCAATGAGCAGTTCTTC.